The rows below give T cell receptor beta chains drawn from one sample of a study of Ad26.COV2.S vaccination and SARS-CoV-2 variants. Generated by immunoSEQ multiplex PCR, the TCRdb table keeps only in-frame clones and is missing some. The sample lists roughly 380,000 clones; 70% to 90% were seen once. Sample: peripheral blood, taken in a trial of Ad26.COV2.S vaccine versus placebo. The receptors stem from a person aged 18-60 years who received the Ad26.COV2.S COVID-19 vaccine or a placebo. The CDR3 runs from the conserved cysteine through the conserved F or W. The D gene is left open where the match is weak. Some rows mark clone size as missing; the rest say once, few, many or name a class of expanded clone.

TRBJ2-1 . few TRBV25-1 TGTGCCAGCAGTGAACTCCACCCCCCCCAGGGCTATGAGCAGTTCTTC CASSELHPPQGYEQFF
TRBJ1-1 TRBD1 . TRBV7-9 TGTGCCAGCAGCTTAGGGGACAGGCTGAACACTGAAGCTTTCTTT CASSLGDRLNTEAFF
TRBJ2-3 . . TRBV15 TGTGCCACTACTAGCCGCCCCCTTACAGATACGCAGTATTTT CATTSRPLTDTQYF
TRBJ2-4 . . TRBV18 TGTGCCAGCTCACCGACCCGTGGAAACATTCAGTACTTC CASSPTRGNIQYF
TRBJ2-2 TRBD1 . TRBV18 TGTGCCAGCTCACCATCGGACAGGGGGTTCACCGGGGAGCTGTTTTTT CASSPSDRGFTGELFF
TRBJ2-1 . . TRBV6-5 TGTGCCATAGAAAGGGGCTACCCGGTCAATGAGCAGTTCTTC CAIERGYPVNEQFF
TRBJ2-7 . . TRBV30 TGTGCCTGGAGCAAAAACTACGAGCAGTACTTC CAWSKNYEQYF
TRBJ1-6 TRBD1 . TRBV2 TGTGCCAGCAGTTCGGACAGGGGAGGGAATTCACCCCTCCACTTT CASSSDRGGNSPLHF
TRBJ2-7 . . TRBV27 TGTGCCAGCAGTCCCCAAAGGGCGGGCAGGAAATACGAGCAGTACTTC CASSPQRAGRKYEQYF
TRBJ2-7 . . TRBV19 TGTGCCAGTAGTATAGTCGACGGCTTCCCCTCCTACGAGCAGTACTTC CASSIVDGFPSYEQYF
TRBJ1-2 . . TRBV28 TGTGCCAGCAGTTCCTCGCCCAGCTTCCCCTATGGCTACACCTTC CASSSSPSFPYGYTF
TRBJ2-7 TRBD1 . TRBV10-2 TGCGCCAGCAGTGCGGACAGGGGCTACGAGCAGTACTTC CASSADRGYEQYF
TRBJ2-3 TRBD1 . TRBV6-2/TRBV6-3 TGTGCCAGCAGTTCCTACACCGGGACAGGGGGCCGTGATACGCAGTATTTT CASSSYTGTGGRDTQYF
TRBJ2-3 TRBD2 . TRBV10-3 TGTGCCATCAGTGAGTCGACTAGCGGGAGCTCCACTAGCACAGATACGCAGTATTTT CAISESTSGSSTSTDTQYF
TRBJ2-7 TRBD1 . TRBV4-1 TGCGCCAGCAGCCACGGGACAGGGGCCTTCTACGAGCAGTACTTC CASSHGTGAFYEQYF
TRBJ2-1 TRBD2 . TRBV3-1/TRBV3-2 TGTGCCAGCAGCCTCGAAAGGGGACTACGTATGTTGATTGAGCAGTTCTTC CASSLERGLRMLIEQFF
TRBJ2-1 . . TRBV5-4 TGTGCCAGCAGCTTGAGTGCGCGCGGGGGCCACTACAATGAGCAGTTCTTC CASSLSARGGHYNEQFF
TRBJ1-5 . . TRBV15 TGTGCCACCAGCAGGTTTGGGGTCAATCAGCCCCAGCATTTT CATSRFGVNQPQHF
TRBJ2-7 . . TRBV21-1 TGTGCCAGCAGTGCCACCGGGACAGGGGACGAGCAGTACTTC CASSATGTGDEQYF
TRBJ1-5 TRBD1 . TRBV6-2/TRBV6-3 TGTGCCAGCAGTTACGCCCAGGACAGGGAACAGCCCCAGCATTTT CASSYAQDREQPQHF
TRBJ2-3 . . TRBV6-5 TGTGCCAGCAGTAAATGGGCCCCGGATACGCAGTATTTT CASSKWAPDTQYF
TRBJ1-2 . . TRBV24-1 TGTGCCACCAGTAAGAGAGTATCTGGCTACACCTTC CATSKRVSGYTF
TRBJ2-1 TRBD2 . TRBV3-1/TRBV3-2 TGTGCCAGCAGCCTTAGCGGGAGTAATTATAATGAGCAGTTCTTC CASSLSGSNYNEQFF
TRBJ2-1 TRBD2 once TRBV7-2 TGTGCCAGCAGCTCGGACGGGCGGGGGGGCTCCTACAATGAGCAGTTCTTC CASSSDGRGGSYNEQFF
TRBJ2-1 TRBD2 . TRBV7-2 TGTGCCAGCAGCATCTACCGGGAGGGATACAATGAGCAGTTCTTC CASSIYREGYNEQFF
TRBJ2-6 . . TRBV7-2 TGTGCCAGCAGCCAGGGCCCTGGGGCCAACGTCCTGACTTTC CASSQGPGANVLTF
TRBJ2-3 TRBD2 . TRBV4-3 TGCGCCAGCAGCCAAATACTAGCGGGAGGCGAAGATACGCAGTATTTT CASSQILAGGEDTQYF
TRBJ2-2 . . TRBV4-3 TGCGCCAGCAGCCGGGTGGGGCAGGGGGGCACCGGGGAGCTGTTTTTT CASSRVGQGGTGELFF
TRBJ2-5 TRBD2 once TRBV4-1 TGCGCCAGCAGCCAAGTGGGGGGGGAGACCCAGTACTTC CASSQVGGETQYF
TRBJ1-2 . . TRBV15 TGTGCCACCAGCAGAGAAGTAGGGGGGGACTACTATGGCTACACCTTC CATSREVGGDYYGYTF
TRBJ2-5 . . TRBV30 TGTGCCTGGAGTGTGGGGTTCTTAACAGAGACCCAGTACTTC CAWSVGFLTETQYF
TRBJ2-7 TRBD2 . TRBV4-1 TGCGCCAGCAGCCAACTTACTAGCGGTTACTCCTACGAGCAGTACTTC CASSQLTSGYSYEQYF
TRBJ2-1 . few TRBV5-1 TGCGCCAGCAGCACCACTAACACCTACAATGAGCAGTTCTTC CASSTTNTYNEQFF